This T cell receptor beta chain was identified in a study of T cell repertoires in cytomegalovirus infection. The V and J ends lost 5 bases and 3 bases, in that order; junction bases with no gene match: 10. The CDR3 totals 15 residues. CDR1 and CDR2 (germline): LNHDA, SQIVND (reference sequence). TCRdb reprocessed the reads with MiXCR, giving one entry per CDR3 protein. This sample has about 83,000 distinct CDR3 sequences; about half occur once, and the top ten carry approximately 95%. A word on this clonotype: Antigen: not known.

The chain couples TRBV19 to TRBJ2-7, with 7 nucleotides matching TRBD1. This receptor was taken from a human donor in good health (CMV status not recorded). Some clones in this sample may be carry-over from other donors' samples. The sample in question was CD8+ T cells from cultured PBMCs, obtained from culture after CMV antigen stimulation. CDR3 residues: CASSDPGTVYYEQYF. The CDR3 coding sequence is TGTGCCAGTAGTGACCCGGGGACAGTTTACTACGAGCAGTACTTC.